One sample yielded the 18 T cell receptor beta chains listed below, sequenced in a study of cytotoxic CD8 clonotypes in ibrutinib-treated CLL. Assay used: immunoSEQ multiplex PCR; TCRdb lists only in-frame clones, some missing. Counted here are approximately 150,000 clones, under 90% occurring once; the ten biggest clones make up 4.6%. The sample consisted of PBMCs, taken after 24 months of ibrutinib treatment. These TCRs come from a human donor with chronic lymphocytic leukemia.

This clone was recorded only once. This chain joins TRBV27 and TRBJ1-4; D may be TRBD1 (6 bases). The length of the CDR3 is 15 residues. Germline-derived CDR1 and CDR2 are MNHEY and SMNVEV (reference sequence). Trimming cost V 5 bases and J 2 bases, with 12 bases left between them. The CDR3 sequence is CASSPWGATNEKLFF. Here the CDR3 DNA reads TGTGCCAGCAGTCCCTGGGGGGCGACTAATGAAAAACTGTTTTTT.

This clone showed up just once. One end of the junction does not line up with germline, which may come from a read error. The chain recombines TRBV19 with TRBJ1-2; D call uncertain. In germline, CDR1 is LNHDA, CDR2 SQIVND (reference sequence). The CDR3 extends over 16 amino acids. The CDR3 DNA follows: TGTGCCAGTAGTATAGAAAAGGGTACTAGTTACTATAGCTACACCTTC. Its translation: CASSIEKGTSYYSYTF.

The V call is TRBV18, the J call TRBJ1-3, with 9 nucleotides matching TRBD1. The CDR3 covers 15 residues. J gave up 3 bases and V 6 bases, and 6 bases lay outside the gene matches. Germline V gene lookup returns CDR1 KGHSH and CDR2 LQKENI. CDR3 bases: TGTGCCAGCTCGGCCGGGACAGGGAGTGGAAACACCATATATTTT. Translation: CASSAGTGSGNTIYF.

This chain links TRBV12-5 with TRBJ1-1, with 10 bases lining up with TRBD1. CDR3 length: 16 amino acids. Losses at the gene ends were 0 bases for V and 5 bases for J; bases not matched to a gene: 6. The germline V gene has CDR1 LGHNT and CDR2 FRNRAP. CDR3 in DNA: TGTGCTAGTGGTTTGGTACCTGGACAGGGGGTAACTGAAGCTTTCTTT. Protein product: CASGLVPGQGVTEAFF.

This clone came up a few times. The chain joins TRBV4-1 to TRBJ2-7, with a weak D call TRBD2 (5 bases). The V end lost 2 bases, the J end lost 1 base, and 9 bases lay between the germline ends. This CDR3 is 14 amino acids long. Germline CDR1 is MGHRA and CDR2 is YSYEKL. In nucleotides, the CDR3 is TGCGCCAGCAGCCAAATAAGCGGATCCTACGAGCAGTACTTC. This sequence encodes CASSQISGSYEQYF.

The chain is built from TRBV5-8 and TRBJ2-7; 9 bases fit TRBD1. CDR1 is SGHTS and CDR2 is YDEGEE in the germline V gene. Trimming removed 4 bases from V and 4 bases from J; junction bases left unmatched: 6. This CDR3 contains 14 residues. As DNA, the CDR3 is TGTGCCAGCAGCACGACAGGGGGTTTTTACGAGCAGTACTTC. This gives the protein CASSTTGGFYEQYF.

The rearrangement joins TRBV9 to TRBJ2-3; TRBD2 agrees at 12 bases. With V trimmed by 3 bases and J by 5 bases, 10 bases remained unmatched. This CDR3 is built from 17 residues. In germline, CDR1 is SGDLS, CDR2 YYNGEE. The CDR3 here is CASSGGRLAGVGDTQYF. The DNA of the CDR3 is TGTGCCAGCAGCGGAGGGAGACTAGCGGGAGTAGGAGATACGCAGTATTTT. The full variable domain, completed using reference TRBV9 and TRBJ2-3, is DSGVTQTPKHLITATGQRVTLRCSPRSGDLSVYWYQQSLDQGLQFLIQYYNGEERAKGNILERFSAQQFPDLHSELNLSSLELGDSALYFCASSGGRLAGVGDTQYFGPGTRLTVL.

The CDR3 here is CASSPSTVEQYF. CDR3 nucleotide sequence: TGTGCCAGCTCACCCTCCACCGTCGAGCAGTACTTC. V gene TRBV18 combines with J gene TRBJ2-7; D gene ambiguous. The germline CDR1 and CDR2 sequences are KGHSH and LQKENI. This CDR3 is 12 amino acids long. V lost 3 bases and J lost 6, with 9 bases in between.

J is TRBJ1-4 and V is TRBV14, with D hard to call. Germline CDR1 SGHDN, CDR2 FVKESK. Trimming removed 0 bases from V and 3 bases from J, with 11 bases in between. The CDR3 is 16 residues long. CDR3 in DNA: TGTGCCAGCAGCCAAGATCGGCGGAGATCTAATGAAAAACTGTTTTTT. It specifies CASSQDRRRSNEKLFF. Full variable domain (missing parts from reference TRBV14 and TRBJ1-4): EAGVTQFPSHSVIEKGQTVTLRCDPISGHDNLYWYRRVMGKEIKFLLHFVKESKQDESGMPNNRFLAERTGGTYSTLKVQPAELEDSGVYFCASSQDRRRSNEKLFFGSGTQLSVL.

This sequence joins TRBV9 and TRBJ1-6, with a possible D match to TRBD1 (6 bases). Trimming removed 0 bases from V and 10 bases from J, with 23 bases in between. CDR3 length: 18 residues. Looked up from germline, CDR1 is SGDLS and CDR2 is YYNGEE. CDR3 residues: CASSVEGDTLIGESPLHF. The CDR3 nucleotides read TGTGCCAGCAGCGTAGAGGGGGACACGCTAATCGGAGAATCACCCCTCCACTTT.

This chain connects TRBV4-2 to TRBJ2-7, with D unresolved. The CDR3 runs to 13 residues. Germline V gives CDR1 LGHNA, CDR2 YNFKEQ. With 1 base removed from V and 5 bases from J, the gap between germline ends came to 9 bases. The CDR3 region is CASSQGARDEQYF. The CDR3 bases are TGTGCCAGCAGCCAAGGGGCGAGAGACGAGCAGTACTTC.

This chain connects TRBV5-8 to TRBJ1-3, with TRBD1 matching 7 bases. The CDR3 sequence is 16 residues long. The junction had 11 bases not matched to a gene; V was cut back by 5 bases and J by 3 bases. Germline V lookup: CDR1 SGHTS, CDR2 YDEGEE. In DNA, the CDR3 is TGTGCCAGCAGGTACAGGGGAGTCTCTGGTGGAAACACCATATATTTT. Its translation: CASRYRGVSGGNTIYF.

V usage is TRBV6-5 and J usage is TRBJ2-3, with TRBD1 matching over 7 bases. CDR1 MNHEY and CDR2 SVGAGI come from the germline V gene. The CDR3 is 15 residues long. Trimming cost V 2 bases and J 0 bases; bases outside gene matches: 2. DNA for the CDR3: TGTGCCAGCAGTTACGTGACAGGGAGCACAGATACGCAGTATTTT. It is translated as CASSYVTGSTDTQYF.

CDR3 amino acids: CASRVGGSTYEQYF. In DNA form, the CDR3 reads TGTGCCAGCAGGGTAGGGGGCTCTACCTACGAGCAGTACTTC. The rearrangement joins TRBV5-6 to TRBJ2-7, with 7 nucleotides matching TRBD1. With 5 bases clipped from V and 2 bases from J, the junction kept 7 bases outside the gene matches. CDR1 and CDR2 from the germline V gene are SGHDT and YYEEEE. The CDR3 contains 14 residues.

This rearrangement joins TRBV30 to TRBJ2-7; a weak D match, TRBD1 (6 bases). The CDR3 has 17 amino acids. The V end was cut by 1 base, the J end by 0 bases, with 19 bases between. The germline V gene encodes CDR1 GTSNPN and CDR2 SVGIG (reference sequence). The CDR3 protein is CAWSGGQGSVLSYEQYF. CDR3 bases: TGTGCCTGGAGTGGGGGGCAGGGATCTGTCCTCTCCTACGAGCAGTACTTC.

This clone appeared a few times. This chain uses TRBV12-5 with TRBJ2-5, with D possibly being TRBD2 (6 bases). CDR1 and CDR2 (germline): LGHNT, FRNRAP. This CDR3 has 13 residues. V shed 1 base and J shed 7 bases, with 10 bases lying between them. The CDR3 reads CASGLGDSGTQYF. CDR3 in DNA: TGTGCTAGTGGTTTGGGGGACTCAGGGACCCAGTACTTC.

This clone was detected only once. The rearrangement joins TRBV25-1 to TRBJ1-2; TRBD1 agrees at 9 bases. CDR3 size: 18 residues. Germline assignment: CDR1 MGHDK and CDR2 SYGVNS. Trimming cost V 2 bases and J 7 bases; bases outside gene matches: 17. The DNA of the CDR3 is TGTGCCAGCAGTGAAATGCCGGGACAGGGCTACCGGTTGGGTGGCTACACCTTC. It codes for CASSEMPGQGYRLGGYTF.

The chain links TRBV7-2 to TRBJ2-4; 10 positions match TRBD2. The CDR3 runs 16 residues. Germline V gives CDR1 SGHTA, CDR2 FQGNSA. Unmatched junction bases numbered 2, after V lost 2 bases and J lost 1 base. CDR3 residues: CASSLTLAGAKNIQYF. The CDR3, as DNA: TGTGCCAGCAGCTTAACACTAGCGGGGGCCAAAAACATTCAGTACTTC.